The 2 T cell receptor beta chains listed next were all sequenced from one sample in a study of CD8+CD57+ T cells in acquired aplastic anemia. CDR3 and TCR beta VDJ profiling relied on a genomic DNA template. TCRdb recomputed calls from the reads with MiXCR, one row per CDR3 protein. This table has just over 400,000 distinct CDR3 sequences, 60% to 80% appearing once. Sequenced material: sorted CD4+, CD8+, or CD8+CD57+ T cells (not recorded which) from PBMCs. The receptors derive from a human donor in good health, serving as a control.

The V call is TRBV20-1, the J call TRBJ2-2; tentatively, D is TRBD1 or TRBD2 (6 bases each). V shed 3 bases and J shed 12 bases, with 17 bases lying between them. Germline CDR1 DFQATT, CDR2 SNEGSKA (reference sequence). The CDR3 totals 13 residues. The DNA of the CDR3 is TGCAGTGCTAGGGAGAGGAATGGGGGGCAGCTGTTTTTT. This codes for CSARERNGGQLFF.

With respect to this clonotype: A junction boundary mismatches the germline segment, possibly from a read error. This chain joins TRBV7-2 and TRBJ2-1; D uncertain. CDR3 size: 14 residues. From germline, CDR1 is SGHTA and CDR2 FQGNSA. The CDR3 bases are TGTGCCAGCAGCTTAGCAGGAATAACTGGAAACACGATATTC. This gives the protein CASSLAGITGNTIF.